This T cell receptor (beta chain) was sequenced in a study of post-analysis software for immune sequencing data. On the study more broadly: Relapsing-remitting, secondary progressive and progressive-relapsing forms made up the multiple sclerosis disease courses. Study findings and constraints: Included in a set of about five TRBV segments more frequent in patients than controls were TRBV5-6, TRBV5-1 and TRBV20-1. Multiple sclerosis was associated with a significant reduction in normalized Chao1 diversity relative to controls.

Comments on this clonotype: What it recognizes is unknown.

CDR3 length: 16 residues. Trimming took off 0 bases at V and 5 bases at J, with 17 bases between the two ends. Per germline, CDR1 SGDLS and CDR2 YYNGEE. Presence of unique molecular identifiers characterized the TCR beta cDNA libraries. TCRdb redid the calling of the PCR reads with MiXCR, one entry per CDR3 protein. This table holds roughly 700,000 distinct CDR3 sequences, 25% to 30% found once. Input material: blood. J is TRBJ2-5 and V is TRBV9; possibly TRBD1 or TRBD2 for D (6 bases each). The TCR was taken from a girl aged 10 to 17 with multiple sclerosis. The CDR3 DNA sequence: TGTGCCAGCAGCGTAGAGCCGGGGGCGGTCCGGGAGACCCAGTACTTC. Translating it yields CASSVEPGAVRETQYF.